These 21 T cell receptor beta chains were all obtained from the same sample, sequenced in a study of response to subunit inactivated influenza vaccine. TCRdb ran MiXCR on the RT-PCR reads and lists one entry per CDR3 protein. Of 500,000 or so distinct CDR3 sequences listed, 15% to 20% are singletons. Sample: CD4+ T cells sorted from PBMCs, taken less than 30 months after vaccination. The receptors here all came from a man aged 45 to 70 who received an inactivated influenza vaccine.

There are many counts of this clonotype. The chain combines TRBV6-2 or TRBV6-3 with TRBJ2-5; D is undetermined. Between the trimmed V and J ends, which lost 6 bases and 1 base, there was a span of 6 bases. The length of the CDR3 is 12 residues. Germline CDR1 is MNHEY and CDR2 is SVGEGT. The CDR3 DNA follows: TGTGCCAGCAGAACCGTCCAAGAGACCCAGTACTTC. It codes for CASRTVQETQYF.

The rearrangement links TRBV25-1 to TRBJ2-2, with a weak D call TRBD1 (5 bases). V was clipped by 0 bases and J by 1 base, with 9 bases between them. The germline V gene encodes CDR1 MGHDK and CDR2 SYGVNS. The CDR3 is 16 residues long. The CDR3 nucleotides read TGTGCCAGCAGTGAATATGCAGGGATGAACACCGGGGAGCTGTTTTTT. Its translation is CASSEYAGMNTGELFF.

In its sample, this clonotype was seen many times. In DNA form, the CDR3 reads TGTGCCAGCAGTTACGAGAGCAGCGGGATTTCCTACGAGCAGTACTTC. This gives the protein CASSYESSGISYEQYF. This sequence joins TRBV6-5 and TRBJ2-7, with 7 bases that match TRBD2. CDR3 size: 16 residues. Trimming at V came to 2 bases and at J to 1 base, leaving 8 bases not matched to a gene. Germline CDR1 MNHEY, CDR2 SVGAGI.

The V call is TRBV5-5, the J call TRBJ1-5; the D gene is possibly TRBD1 (6 bases). CDR3 length: 15 residues. Trimming stripped 2 bases from V and 3 bases from J, with 12 bases between. Germline V gene sequence: CDR1 SGHKS, CDR2 YYEKEE (reference sequence). CDR3 sequence (DNA): TGTGCCAGCAGCTTACGCGGACAGAACAATCAGCCCCAGCATTTT. This translates into CASSLRGQNNQPQHF.

The chain combines TRBV12-3 or TRBV12-4 with TRBJ1-1; no reliable D call. The length of the CDR3 is 13 residues. Trimming stripped 6 bases from V and 4 bases from J, with 12 bases between. Here the CDR3 reads CASREGLRTEAFF. The CDR3 nucleotides read TGTGCCAGCAGGGAGGGTTTGCGCACTGAAGCTTTCTTT.

This clonotype was detected only a few times. This chain links TRBV6-1 with TRBJ2-1; the D gene is possibly TRBD2 (5 bases). There are 15 residues in the CDR3. From germline, CDR1 is MNHNS and CDR2 SASEGT. The germline V and J ends were trimmed by 10 bases and 2 bases, with 18 bases remaining between them. In nucleotides, the CDR3 is TGTGCCACCACAAACCGCGGGTCGGCCTACAATGAGCAGTTCTTC. This codes for CATTNRGSAYNEQFF.

The table lists this clonotype with many counts. Compared with germline, one end of the junction differs, possibly owing to a read error. The chain combines TRBV5-1 with TRBJ2-1; D remains ambiguous. Per the germline V gene, CDR1 is SGHRS and CDR2 is YFSETQ. The CDR3 is made up of 11 amino acids. The CDR3 region has the DNA TGTGCCAGCAGCTTATTAGATGAGCAGTTCTTC. It is translated as CASSLLDEQFF.

The rearrangement uses TRBV20-1 and TRBJ1-1, with D hard to call. The CDR3 runs 11 residues. Trimming removed 6 bases from V and 1 base from J, with 6 bases in between. Looked up from germline, CDR1 is DFQATT and CDR2 is SNEGSKA (reference sequence). The CDR3 spells CSAGRNTEAFF. CDR3 DNA sequence: TGCAGTGCAGGGCGGAACACTGAAGCTTTCTTT.

This clonotype came up a few times. The genes are TRBV11-2 and TRBJ2-3; 13 positions match TRBD2. Germline loops: CDR1 SGHAT, CDR2 FQNNGV. The ends lost 4 bases at V and 4 bases at J; junction bases unmatched: 5. The CDR3 totals 16 residues. The CDR3 sequence is CASSSKTSGRPDTQYF. In DNA, the CDR3 is TGTGCCAGCAGCTCGAAGACTAGCGGGAGGCCAGATACGCAGTATTTT.

The chain carries TRBV4-1 and TRBJ1-2, with no clear D. The germline V gene encodes CDR1 MGHRA and CDR2 YSYEKL. V gave up 0 bases and J gave up 3 bases, with 11 bases separating them. The CDR3 is made up of 15 amino acids. As DNA, the CDR3 is TGCGCCAGCAGCCAAGAGGGAGGAGATTACTATGGCTACACCTTC. Its protein product is CASSQEGGDYYGYTF.

The table lists this clonotype with a few counts. The chain joins TRBV12-3 or TRBV12-4 to TRBJ2-5; tentative D call: TRBD2 (6 bases). V lost 5 bases to trimming and J lost 7 bases, with 11 bases between them. The CDR3 spans 12 residues. For the CDR3, the DNA is TGTGCCAGCAGTGCCGGGAGCGGGACCCAGTACTTC. This encodes CASSAGSGTQYF.

This clonotype has just a few counts. The V and J genes are TRBV10-3 and TRBJ2-4; TRBD1 matches at 7 bases. The CDR3 runs to 17 residues. V shed 4 bases, J shed 0 bases, and the junction held 9 bases outside the gene matches. The germline CDR1 and CDR2 sequences are ENHRY and SYGVKD. CDR3 in DNA: TGTGCCATCAGTGTAGGGGGCGCAGGTCAAGCCAAAAACATTCAGTACTTC. Translation: CAISVGGAGQAKNIQYF.

Many counts were recorded for this clonotype. V and J are TRBV18 and TRBJ2-3; D is undetermined. V gave up 2 bases and J gave up 2 bases, with 17 bases separating them. The CDR3 has 17 residues. Germline V gene lookup returns CDR1 KGHSH and CDR2 LQKENI. CDR3 nucleotide sequence: TGTGCCAGCTCACCAGGATTCAGACCCATCAACACAGATACGCAGTATTTT. This gives the protein CASSPGFRPINTDTQYF.

The chain is built from TRBV20-1 and TRBJ2-1; 7 bases are shared with TRBD1. V shed 0 bases, J shed 3 bases, and the junction held 11 bases outside the gene matches. The CDR3 is 17 amino acids. Germline V gene data show CDR1 as DFQATT and CDR2 as SNEGSKA (reference sequence). The CDR3 is CSARDLRGTVNYNEQFF. The CDR3 nucleotides read TGCAGTGCTAGAGATCTCAGAGGGACAGTCAACTACAATGAGCAGTTCTTC.

V gene TRBV12-3 or TRBV12-4 combines with J gene TRBJ2-1, with TRBD2 identical over 7 bases. With V trimmed by 6 bases and J by 5 bases, 10 bases remained unmatched. The CDR3 length is 15 residues. The CDR3 DNA follows: TGTGCCAGCAGAGAAGCGGGACCGAAAGACAATGAGCAGTTCTTC. Translation: CASREAGPKDNEQFF.

This clonotype showed up just a few times. The rearrangement uses TRBV3-1 and TRBJ2-1, with TRBD2 matching over 8 bases. The CDR3 has 15 amino acids. Germline V gene data show CDR1 as LGHDT and CDR2 as YNNKEL (reference sequence). Germline trimming cut 3 bases from V and 9 bases from J; bases unmatched to any gene: 10. CDR3 loop: CASSHRTGGQAEQFF. CDR3 nucleotides: TGTGCCAGCAGCCACCGAACGGGGGGGCAGGCTGAGCAGTTCTTC.

This chain connects TRBV11-2 to TRBJ2-7; the D is unclear. V was clipped by 4 bases and J by 3 bases, with 10 bases between them. CDR1 and CDR2 (germline): SGHAT, FQNNGV. This CDR3 spans 13 amino acids. The CDR3: CASSSYTGYEQYF. CDR3 coding DNA: TGTGCCAGCAGCTCCTATACGGGCTACGAGCAGTACTTC.

This chain joins TRBV20-1 and TRBJ2-3, with D unresolved. CDR3 size: 13 residues. CDR1 is DFQATT and CDR2 is SNEGSKA in the germline V gene (reference sequence). Trimming cost V 3 bases and J 0 bases, with 7 bases left between them. The CDR3 spells CSARVISTDTQYF. In DNA form, the CDR3 reads TGCAGTGCTAGGGTGATTAGCACAGATACGCAGTATTTT.

This clonotype was picked up a small number of times. J is TRBJ1-2 and V is TRBV6-6; no clear D. Germline CDR1 reads MNHNY; CDR2 reads SVGAGI (reference sequence). V gave up 6 bases and J gave up 7 bases, with 15 bases separating them. The CDR3 covers 13 residues. CDR3 sequence reads: CASSLTPLGGYTF. The CDR3 coding sequence is TGTGCCAGCAGCCTGACCCCGCTTGGTGGCTACACCTTC.

This clonotype occurred a few times. At one boundary the junction diverges from the germline segment, which might be a read error. The chain uses TRBV24-1 and TRBJ2-5; 10 bases fit TRBD2. The germline CDR1 and CDR2 sequences are KGHDR and SFDVKD. The CDR3 sequence is 14 residues long. The CDR3 region is CATSESGLAVSWRF. The DNA of the CDR3 is TGTGCCACCAGTGAATCTGGACTAGCGGTTTCCTGGAGGTTC.

This clonotype was seen a handful of times. The J gene is TRBJ1-2, the V gene TRBV5-1, with 7 bases identical to TRBD1. Germline V gives CDR1 SGHRS, CDR2 YFSETQ. The CDR3 runs 13 residues. Trimming at V came to 0 bases and at J to 7 bases, leaving 3 bases not matched to a gene. The CDR3, as DNA: TGCGCCAGCAGCTTGGGGGGACAGTCTGGCTACACCTTC. It encodes CASSLGGQSGYTF. Full variable domain (outside the CDR3, taken from reference TRBV5-1 and TRBJ1-2): KAGVTQTPRYLIKTRGQQVTLSCSPISGHRSVSWYQQTPGQGLQFLFEYFSETQRNKGNFPGRFSGRQFSNSRSEMNVSTLELGDSALYLCASSLGGQSGYTFGSGTRLTVV.